The 29 T cell receptor beta chains below were found in one sample sequenced in a study of shared clonotypes between healthy human individuals. Repertoires were generated with immunoSEQ multiplex PCR, while TCRdb's copy carries only in-frame clones and drops some. The top ten hold about 0.34% of the sample, which has about 2.4 million clones, roughly 93% seen once. The sample consisted of naive CD4+ T cells from PBMCs. Documented subset: CD45RA+ positively selected. These receptors were obtained from a man aged 18-30 years in good health. Some clones in this sample may be carry-over from other donors' samples.

The V call is TRBV23-1, the J call TRBJ2-2; no reliable D call. TRBV23-1 is filed as an ORF, its function uncertain. The CDR3 runs 12 residues. V lost 3 bases, J lost 6 bases, and 5 bases lay in between. Written as DNA, the CDR3 is TGCGCCAGCAGTCAGTTAGCCGGGGAGCTGTTTTTT. Encoded protein: CASSQLAGELFF.

This chain links TRBV11-2 with TRBJ2-7, with 9 bases fitting TRBD1. The CDR3 runs 16 residues. V was pared by 4 bases and J by 2 bases, with 9 bases of the junction left unmatched. CDR1 and CDR2 (germline): SGHAT, FQNNGV. CDR3 region: CASSSLDRGGPYEQYF. In DNA form, the CDR3 reads TGTGCCAGCAGCTCTCTTGACAGGGGGGGTCCCTACGAGCAGTACTTC.

In its sample, this clone was seen a few times. The chain uses TRBV19 and TRBJ1-5; D ambiguous. The CDR3 totals 13 residues. CDR1 and CDR2 from the germline V gene are LNHDA and SQIVND (reference sequence). Deletions cut 5 bases from V and 1 base from J, with 6 bases between. In DNA form, the CDR3 reads TGTGCCAGTAGTCTTCAGAGCAATCAGCCCCAGCATTTT. It translates to CASSLQSNQPQHF.

The count of this clone is one. This chain joins TRBV6-1 and TRBJ2-5, with unresolved D. Trimming took 1 base from V and 5 from J, leaving 14 bases between them. Germline CDR1 MNHNS, CDR2 SASEGT. The CDR3 covers 15 residues. This CDR3 reads CASSEGYAYRETQYF. The CDR3 coding sequence is TGTGCCAGCAGTGAAGGGTACGCCTACCGGGAGACCCAGTACTTC.

This rearrangement joins TRBV5-1 to TRBJ1-1; no clear D gene. The CDR3 runs 14 residues. The V and J ends lost 0 bases and 1 base respectively, with 7 bases between them. CDR1 and CDR2 from the germline V gene are SGHRS and YFSETQ. CDR3 nucleotides: TGCGCCAGCAGCTTGGGTTGGCAGAACACTGAAGCTTTCTTT. It translates to CASSLGWQNTEAFF.

CDR3 in DNA: TGTGCCAGCTCAGTAGCACGTACAGAGAACACTGAAGCTTTCTTT. It encodes CASSVARTENTEAFF. The V and J genes are TRBV18 and TRBJ1-1; no reliable D call. The germline V gene encodes CDR1 KGHSH and CDR2 LQKENI. The CDR3 runs 15 residues. The V end lost 5 bases, the J end lost 1 base, and 14 bases lay between the germline ends.

This clone was found once. CDR3 sequence reads: CASSLRGSDEQYF. The CDR3 DNA follows: TGTGCCAGCTCTTTGAGGGGTTCGGACGAGCAGTACTTC. This chain joins TRBV6-1 and TRBJ2-7; D tentatively reads TRBD1 or TRBD2 (5 bases each). V lost 8 bases and J 5 bases, leaving 16 bases between the germline ends. Germline-derived CDR1 and CDR2 are MNHNS and SASEGT. The CDR3 totals 13 residues.

The CDR3 bases are TGTGCCAGCAGTGTGACAGGCCGCGGAGATACGCAGTATTTT. This translates into CASSVTGRGDTQYF. This chain links TRBV2 with TRBJ2-3; tentative D call: TRBD1 (6 bases). The CDR3 totals 14 residues. V was trimmed by 4 bases and J by 5 bases, leaving 13 bases between them. CDR1 and CDR2 (germline): SNHLY, FYNNEI.

V is TRBV28 and J is TRBJ1-2; weak D call: TRBD1 (5 bases). The length of the CDR3 is 14 residues. Trimming left V 10 bases short and J 4 bases short, with 19 bases between. Germline-derived CDR1 and CDR2 are MDHEN and SYDVKM. The CDR3 reads CATTPDRVVYGYTF. The CDR3 bases are TGTGCCACCACCCCCGACAGAGTGGTCTATGGCTACACCTTC.

A remark on this clone: The sample holds other DNA sequences that translate to the same CDR3. The chain couples TRBV19 to TRBJ2-2; 12 nucleotides agree with TRBD2. Trimming took 3 bases from V and 5 from J; bases not matched to a gene: 1. Germline-derived CDR1 and CDR2 are LNHDA and SQIVND (reference sequence). CDR3 length: 15 residues. The CDR3 bases are TGTGCCAGTAGTATCGGGACTAGCGGGACCGGGGAGCTGTTTTTT. Protein product: CASSIGTSGTGELFF. The whole variable domain, remainder taken from reference TRBV19 and TRBJ2-2, is DGGITQSPKYLFRKEGQNVTLSCEQNLNHDAMYWYRQDPGQGLRLIYYSQIVNDFQKGDIAEGYSVSREKKESFPLTVTSAQKNPTAFYLCASSIGTSGTGELFFGEGSRLTVL.

As to this clone: Other DNA sequences in the sample encode the same CDR3. This chain joins TRBV7-8 and TRBJ2-5; the D is unclear. This CDR3 spans 13 amino acids. V shed 1 base and J shed 1 base, with 4 bases lying between them. CDR1 is SGHVS and CDR2 is FQNEAQ in the germline V gene. CDR3 DNA: TGTGCCAGCAGCTTAGGCCCCCAAGAGACCCAGTACTTC. Translating it yields CASSLGPQETQYF.

The CDR3 is CASSQLPWEGGTEQYF. In nucleotides, the CDR3 is TGCGCCAGCAGCCAACTCCCCTGGGAGGGTGGGACAGAGCAGTACTTC. This sequence joins TRBV4-1 and TRBJ2-7, with a tentative D call TRBD2 (7 bases). The CDR3 runs 16 residues. Looked up from germline, CDR1 is MGHRA and CDR2 is YSYEKL. With 2 bases removed from V and 7 bases from J, the gap between germline ends came to 21 bases.

The chain employs TRBV11-2 and TRBJ2-1, with TRBD2 identical over 7 bases. With V trimmed by 2 bases and J by 0 bases, 4 bases remained unmatched. This CDR3 spans 16 amino acids. From germline, CDR1 is SGHAT and CDR2 FQNNGV. CDR3 residues: CASSLRRETSYNEQFF. The DNA of the CDR3 is TGTGCCAGCAGCTTAAGGCGGGAGACCTCCTACAATGAGCAGTTCTTC. The full variable domain, completed using reference TRBV11-2 and TRBJ2-1, is EAGVAQSPRYKIIEKRQSVAFWCNPISGHATLYWYQQILGQGPKLLIQFQNNGVVDDSQLPKDRFSAERLKGVDSTLKIQPAKLEDSAVYLCASSLRRETSYNEQFFGPGTRLTVL.

This chain connects TRBV30 to TRBJ2-1, with 11 bases lining up with TRBD2. The CDR3 loop spans 18 amino acids. The germline CDR1 and CDR2 sequences are GTSNPN and SVGIG (reference sequence). V lost 2 bases to trimming and J lost 4 bases; unmatched junction nucleotides: 13. CDR3 in amino acids: CAWSFSSSGRPLYNEQFF. DNA of the CDR3: TGTGCCTGGAGTTTCTCCTCTAGCGGGAGGCCTTTGTACAATGAGCAGTTCTTC.

This rearrangement joins TRBV28 to TRBJ1-4, with D perhaps matching TRBD1 (6 bases). This CDR3 region has 15 residues. The ends were cut back, 6 bases at V and 2 bases at J, with 13 bases in the middle. CDR1 is MDHEN and CDR2 is SYDVKM in the germline V gene. CDR3 in DNA: TGTGCCAGCAGACGAGGGAGGGGGACTAATGAAAAACTGTTTTTT. Translated, it gives CASRRGRGTNEKLFF.

The chain carries TRBV28 and TRBJ2-3; TRBD1 matches 10 bases. Germline V gene sequence: CDR1 MDHEN, CDR2 SYDVKM. The length of the CDR3 is 16 residues. V lost 3 bases to trimming and J lost 4 bases; unmatched junction nucleotides: 7. The CDR3 reads CASSLLGQGLADTQYF. The CDR3 nucleotides are TGTGCCAGCAGTTTGTTGGGACAGGGGTTGGCAGATACGCAGTATTTT.

A few counts support this clone. The chain is built from TRBV7-8 and TRBJ2-7; D not certain. V lost 0 bases to trimming and J lost 6 bases, with 9 bases between them. CDR1 SGHVS and CDR2 FQNEAQ come from the germline V gene. CDR3 size: 13 residues. CDR3 amino acids: CASSLAFRVEQYF. CDR3 coding DNA: TGTGCCAGCAGCTTAGCGTTCCGGGTCGAGCAGTACTTC.

Here the CDR3 DNA reads TGTGCCAGCAGCCTCGGACCCCCCGGGACTGGCACAGATACGCAGTATTTT. Protein: CASSLGPPGTGTDTQYF. The chain links TRBV7-3 to TRBJ2-3; D possibly corresponds to TRBD2 (6 bases). With 5 bases removed from V and 1 base from J, the gap between germline ends came to 19 bases. Germline CDR1 is SGHTA and CDR2 is FQGTGA. The CDR3 is 17 residues long.

The chain is built from TRBV2 and TRBJ1-1, with D perhaps TRBD1 (5 bases). The CDR3 runs to 16 residues. V was shortened by 5 bases and J by 1 base, with 17 bases between the two germline ends. Germline loops: CDR1 SNHLY, CDR2 FYNNEI. The CDR3: CASSWGRLTSNTEAFF. The DNA of the CDR3 is TGTGCCAGCAGTTGGGGACGGCTTACTTCGAACACTGAAGCTTTCTTT.

The chain recombines TRBV19 with TRBJ1-2; TRBD1 might be the D (5 bases). The CDR3 is 15 residues long. From germline, CDR1 is LNHDA and CDR2 SQIVND (reference sequence). The V end lost 2 bases, the J end lost 4 bases, and 14 bases lay between the germline ends. The CDR3 DNA is TGTGCCAGTAGTATACATTACCGGGGGATCTATGGCTACACCTTC. It yields the protein CASSIHYRGIYGYTF.

The J gene is TRBJ1-5, the V gene TRBV5-8; D gene unclear. The CDR3 runs 15 residues. Trimming shortened V by 0 bases and J by 4 bases, and 11 bases separated the two germline ends. Germline V lookup: CDR1 SGHTS, CDR2 YDEGEE. CDR3 in DNA: TGTGCCAGCAGCTTGGGGGCCAGAGCGAATCAGCCCCAGCATTTT. Its protein product is CASSLGARANQPQHF.

The chain recombines TRBV5-1 with TRBJ2-3; D uncertain. V was clipped by 4 bases and J by 0 bases, with 9 bases between them. Per germline, CDR1 SGHRS and CDR2 YFSETQ. The CDR3 loop spans 14 amino acids. The CDR3 protein is CASSPVGSTDTQYF. The CDR3 DNA reads TGCGCCAGCAGCCCGGTCGGGAGCACAGATACGCAGTATTTT.

The V and J genes are TRBV7-4 and TRBJ2-7, with 8 bases that match TRBD2. Germline V lookup: CDR1 SGHVT, CDR2 SQSDAQ. The CDR3 sequence is 14 residues long. J lost 3 bases, V lost 5 bases, and 6 bases had no gene match. CDR3 in amino acids: CASSQASGSYEQYF. CDR3 bases: TGTGCCAGCAGCCAAGCGAGCGGGAGCTACGAGCAGTACTTC.

This sequence joins TRBV7-2 and TRBJ2-7; D might be TRBD2 (6 bases). Germline V gene data show CDR1 as SGHTA and CDR2 as FQGNSA. The CDR3 consists of 15 residues. V was trimmed by 5 bases and J by 4 bases, leaving 18 bases between them. CDR3 loop: CASSPDRGGWYEQYF. The CDR3 DNA reads as TGTGCCAGCAGCCCCGATCGTGGGGGGTGGTACGAGCAGTACTTC.

This chain joins TRBV6-6 and TRBJ2-7; unclear D gene. Deletions cut 5 bases from V and 4 bases from J, with 9 bases between. The CDR3 is 12 amino acids. Germline V CDR1 and CDR2: MNHNY, SVGAGI (reference sequence). CDR3 sequence reads: CASSPDTYEQYF. The CDR3 region has the DNA TGTGCCAGCAGTCCTGATACGTACGAGCAGTACTTC.

The chain combines TRBV28 with TRBJ1-5; 8 nucleotides line up with TRBD1. This CDR3 spans 18 amino acids. Germline CDR1 and CDR2: MDHEN and SYDVKM. Losses at the gene ends were 10 bases for V and 0 bases for J; bases not matched to a gene: 17. The CDR3 sequence: CATISHRDRRYSNQPQHF. The CDR3 DNA reads as TGTGCCACCATCTCCCACCGGGACAGGCGCTATAGCAATCAGCCCCAGCATTTT.

The rearrangement links TRBV27 to TRBJ2-5, with 15 positions matching TRBD2. Per the germline V gene, CDR1 is MNHEY and CDR2 is SMNVEV (reference sequence). CDR3 length equals 16 residues. After removal of 5 bases from V and 7 bases from J, the junction contained 8 bases not matched to a gene. In DNA, the CDR3 is TGTGCCAGCAGTATCGGACTAGCGGGAGGGCCGGGGACCCAGTACTTC. Amino acids: CASSIGLAGGPGTQYF.

The rearrangement links TRBV19 to TRBJ1-2; D gene unclear. The V gene's germline CDR1 is LNHDA and CDR2 SQIVND (reference sequence). This CDR3 has 13 residues. The ends were cut back, 8 bases at V and 4 bases at J, with 14 bases in the middle. CDR3 nucleotide sequence: TGTGCCAGTCGTCTGGAAGAGGGCTATGGCTACACCTTC. The encoded protein is CASRLEEGYGYTF. The variable domain in full, completed from reference TRBV19 and TRBJ1-2, reads DGGITQSPKYLFRKEGQNVTLSCEQNLNHDAMYWYRQDPGQGLRLIYYSQIVNDFQKGDIAEGYSVSREKKESFPLTVTSAQKNPTAFYLCASRLEEGYGYTFGSGTRLTVV.

V gene TRBV5-1 combines with J gene TRBJ2-1, with D possibly being TRBD2 (6 bases). Germline assignment: CDR1 SGHRS and CDR2 YFSETQ. CDR3 size: 16 residues. Trimming shortened V by 4 bases and J by 4 bases, and 18 bases separated the two germline ends. The CDR3 bases are TGCGCCAGCAGCCCGTGGGGTAGCGGCAATTACAATGAGCAGTTCTTC. Translated: CASSPWGSGNYNEQFF. Full variable domain (outside the CDR3, taken from reference TRBV5-1 and TRBJ2-1): KAGVTQTPRYLIKTRGQQVTLSCSPISGHRSVSWYQQTPGQGLQFLFEYFSETQRNKGNFPGRFSGRQFSNSRSEMNVSTLELGDSALYLCASSPWGSGNYNEQFFGPGTRLTVL.